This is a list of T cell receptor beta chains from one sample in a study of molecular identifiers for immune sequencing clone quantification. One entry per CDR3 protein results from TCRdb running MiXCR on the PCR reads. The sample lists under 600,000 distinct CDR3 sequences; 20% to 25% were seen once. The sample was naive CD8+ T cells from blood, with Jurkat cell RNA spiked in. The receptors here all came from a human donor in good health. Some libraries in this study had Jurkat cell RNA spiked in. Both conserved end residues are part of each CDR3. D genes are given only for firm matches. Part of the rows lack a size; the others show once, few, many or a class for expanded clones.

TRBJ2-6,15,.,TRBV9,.,CASTGRGSGANVLTF,TGTGCCAGCACGGGGCGGGGCTCTGGGGCCAACGTCCTGACTTTC
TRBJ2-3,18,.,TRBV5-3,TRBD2,CASSLVVGLAGITDTQYF,TGTGCCAGCAGCTTGGTAGTGGGACTAGCGGGAATCACAGATACGCAGTATTTT
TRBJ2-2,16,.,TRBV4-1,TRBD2,CASSHPSGGVTGELFF,TGCGCCAGCAGCCATCCCAGCGGGGGGGTCACCGGGGAGCTGTTTTTT
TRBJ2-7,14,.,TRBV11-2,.,CASTLNTGSHEQYF,TGTGCCAGCACCTTAAATACAGGGAGTCACGAGCAGTACTTC
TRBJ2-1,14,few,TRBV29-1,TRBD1,CSVRGTDSYNEQFF,TGCAGCGTGAGAGGGACAGACTCCTACAATGAGCAGTTCTTC
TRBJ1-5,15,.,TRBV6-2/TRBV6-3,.,CASSSSLGSNQPQHF,TGTGCCAGCAGCTCATCTTTAGGGAGCAATCAGCCCCAGCATTTT
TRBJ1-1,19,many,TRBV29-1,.,CSVKPGPPTTRAGGTEAFF,TGCAGCGTCAAACCGGGACCCCCCACGACGAGAGCTGGGGGCACTGAAGCTTTCTTT
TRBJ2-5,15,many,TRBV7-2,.,CASSFSRSGTETQYF,TGTGCCAGCAGCTTTTCCAGATCAGGGACCGAGACCCAGTACTTC
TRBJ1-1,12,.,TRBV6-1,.,CASSDQGNRAFF,TGTGCCAGCAGTGACCAGGGTAATCGGGCTTTCTTT
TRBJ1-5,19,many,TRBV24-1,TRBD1,CATSDTNYPTGGGNQPQHF,TGTGCCACCAGTGATACCAACTACCCGACAGGGGGAGGCAATCAGCCCCAGCATTTT
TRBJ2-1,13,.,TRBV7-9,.,CASSRPVYNEQFF,TGTGCCAGCAGCCGTCCGGTCTACAATGAGCAGTTCTTC
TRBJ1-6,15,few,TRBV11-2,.,CASSHIDLGFAPLHF,TGTGCCAGCAGCCACATCGATTTGGGGTTTGCGCCCCTCCACTTT
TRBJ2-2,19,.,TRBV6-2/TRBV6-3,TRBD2,CASGITRLAGGLNTGELFF,TGTGCCAGCGGAATTACACGGCTAGCGGGAGGACTGAACACCGGGGAGCTGTTTTTT
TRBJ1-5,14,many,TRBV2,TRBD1,CASSDWTGDQPQHF,TGTGCCAGCAGTGACTGGACAGGGGACCAGCCCCAGCATTTT
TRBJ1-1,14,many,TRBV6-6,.,CASSYEFRGTEAFF,TGTGCCAGCAGTTACGAGTTCCGGGGCACTGAAGCTTTCTTT
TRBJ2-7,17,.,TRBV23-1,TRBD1,CASSQSARDRGSDEQYF,TGCGCCAGCAGTCAATCGGCTCGGGACAGGGGGTCGGACGAGCAGTACTTC
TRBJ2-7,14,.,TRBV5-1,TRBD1,CASTTGQGSYEQYF,TGCGCCAGCACGACGGGACAGGGGTCCTACGAGCAGTACTTC
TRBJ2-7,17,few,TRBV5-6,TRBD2,CASSLYLGTSGYYEQYF,TGTGCCAGCAGCCTCTATCTCGGGACTAGCGGGTACTACGAGCAGTACTTC
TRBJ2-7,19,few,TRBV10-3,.,CAISESVLPRAGFTSEQYF,TGTGCCATCAGTGAGTCAGTGCTACCTCGGGCAGGATTTACGTCGGAGCAGTACTTC
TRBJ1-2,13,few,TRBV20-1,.,CSAPDTGDYGYTF,TGCAGTGCCCCGGACACTGGGGACTATGGCTACACCTTC
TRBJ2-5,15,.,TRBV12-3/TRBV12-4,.,CASSFRAVGQETQYF,TGTGCCAGCAGTTTCAGGGCCGTGGGGCAAGAGACCCAGTACTTC
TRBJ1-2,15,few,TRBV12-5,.,CASGLVTGHPYGYTF,TGTGCTAGTGGTTTGGTAACTGGGCATCCCTATGGCTACACCTTC
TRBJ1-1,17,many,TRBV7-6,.,CASSLALRRQGNTEAFF,TGTGCCAGCAGCTTAGCGCTAAGGCGGCAGGGTAACACTGAAGCTTTCTTT
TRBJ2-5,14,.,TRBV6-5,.,CASSYRGERETQYF,TGTGCCAGCAGTTACCGAGGGGAGCGCGAGACCCAGTACTTC
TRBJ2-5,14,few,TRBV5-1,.,CASREEWGQETQYF,TGCGCCAGCAGAGAAGAATGGGGGCAAGAGACCCAGTACTTC
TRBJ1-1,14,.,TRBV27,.,CASSWGRGDTEAFF,TGTGCCAGCAGTTGGGGGAGGGGGGACACTGAAGCTTTCTTT
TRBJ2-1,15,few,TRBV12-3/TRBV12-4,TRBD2,CASSLASGASNEQFF,TGTGCCAGCAGTTTGGCTAGCGGCGCCTCCAATGAGCAGTTCTTC
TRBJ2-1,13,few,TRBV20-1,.,CSARWPAGNEQFF,TGCAGTGCTAGATGGCCCGCTGGGAATGAGCAGTTCTTC
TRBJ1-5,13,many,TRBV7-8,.,CASSSRINQPQHF,TGTGCCAGCAGCTCCAGGATCAATCAGCCCCAGCATTTT
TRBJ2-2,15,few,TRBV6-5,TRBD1,CASSYGTGANGELFF,TGTGCCAGCAGTTACGGGACAGGGGCAAACGGGGAGCTGTTTTTT
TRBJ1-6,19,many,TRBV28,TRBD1,CASSSTILTTGERNSPLHF,TGTGCCAGCAGTTCAACTATACTTACCACAGGGGAACGTAATTCACCCCTCCACTTT
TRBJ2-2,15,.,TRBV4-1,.,CASSQDRQNTGELFF,TGCGCCAGCAGCCAAGATCGCCAGAACACCGGGGAGCTGTTTTTT
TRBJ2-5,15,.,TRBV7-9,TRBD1,CASSTRTGDQETQYF,TGTGCCAGCAGCACCCGGACAGGGGATCAAGAGACCCAGTACTTC
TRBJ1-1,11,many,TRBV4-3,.,CASSYRGQAFF,TGCGCCAGCAGCTATAGGGGACAAGCTTTCTTT
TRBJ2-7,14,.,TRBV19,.,CATTAAIGAYEQYF,TGTGCCACCACGGCCGCGATCGGGGCCTACGAGCAGTACTTC
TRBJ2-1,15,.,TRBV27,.,CASSFSSPSYDEQFF,TGTGCCAGCAGTTTTTCCAGCCCCTCCTACGATGAGCAGTTCTTC
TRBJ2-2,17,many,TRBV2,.,CASSEAGMGSGLEELFF,TGTGCCAGCAGTGAAGCGGGTATGGGGAGCGGGCTGGAGGAGCTGTTTTTT
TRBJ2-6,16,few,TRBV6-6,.,CASSETGTAGANVLTF,TGTGCCAGCAGCGAGACAGGGACTGCTGGGGCCAACGTCCTGACTTTC
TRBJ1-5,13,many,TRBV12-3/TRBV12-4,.,CASSPNGPQPQHF,TGTGCCAGCAGCCCAAACGGCCCACAGCCCCAGCATTTT
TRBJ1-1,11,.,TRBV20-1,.,CSAAWGTGAFF,TGCAGTGCTGCATGGGGCACTGGAGCTTTCTTT
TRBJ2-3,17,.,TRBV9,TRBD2,CASSAPRTSGITDTQYF,TGTGCCAGCAGCGCCCCCCGGACTAGCGGAATCACAGATACGCAGTATTTT
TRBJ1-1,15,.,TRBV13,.,CASSSGGGGWVEAFF,TGTGCCAGCAGCTCAGGTGGTGGCGGGTGGGTTGAAGCTTTCTTT
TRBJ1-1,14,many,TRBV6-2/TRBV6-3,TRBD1,CASSQLQGQIEAFF,TGTGCCAGCAGCCAACTACAGGGGCAAATTGAAGCTTTCTTT
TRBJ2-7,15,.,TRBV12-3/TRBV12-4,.,CASSETGPSSYEQYF,TGTGCCAGCAGTGAGACAGGCCCCAGCTCCTACGAGCAGTACTTC
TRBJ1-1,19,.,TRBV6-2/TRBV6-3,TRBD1,CASSWVIEIKDRGGTEAFF,TGTGCCAGCAGTTGGGTTATCGAGATTAAGGACAGGGGTGGCACTGAAGCTTTCTTT
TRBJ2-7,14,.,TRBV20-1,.,CSARPQTDSYEQYF,TGCAGTGCTAGACCCCAGACTGACTCCTACGAGCAGTACTTC
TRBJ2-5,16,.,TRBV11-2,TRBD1,CASSLAWQGAIMTQYF,TGTGCCAGCAGCTTAGCTTGGCAGGGGGCAATAATGACCCAGTACTTC
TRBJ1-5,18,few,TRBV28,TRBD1,CASSPFKPGGVGNQPQHF,TGTGCCAGCAGTCCATTCAAACCAGGGGGCGTGGGGAATCAGCCCCAGCATTTT
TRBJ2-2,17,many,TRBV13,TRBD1,CASSLGDRSPNTGELFF,TGTGCCAGCAGCTTAGGGGACAGGTCACCGAACACCGGGGAGCTGTTTTTT
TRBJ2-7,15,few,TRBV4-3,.,CASSQAAGPRGEQYF,TGCGCCAGCAGCCAAGCGGCAGGTCCGAGAGGAGAGCAGTACTTC
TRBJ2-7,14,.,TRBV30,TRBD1,CAWRTGQGAYEQYF,TGTGCCTGGAGAACTGGACAGGGAGCCTACGAGCAGTACTTC
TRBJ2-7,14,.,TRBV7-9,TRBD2,CASKDGLAGVEQYF,TGTGCCAGCAAAGACGGGCTAGCGGGAGTTGAGCAGTACTTC
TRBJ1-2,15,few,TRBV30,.,CACSRGDQDYYGYTF,TGTGCCTGCTCCCGAGGGGATCAGGACTACTATGGCTACACCTTC
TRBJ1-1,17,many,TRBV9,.,CASTLLGGAGMNTEAFF,TGTGCCAGCACCCTCTTGGGGGGCGCTGGGATGAACACTGAAGCTTTCTTT
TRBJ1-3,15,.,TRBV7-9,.,CASSDGGGTGNTMYF,TGTGCCAGCAGCGACGGGGGGGGCACTGGAAACACCATGTATTTT
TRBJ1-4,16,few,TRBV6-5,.,CASSYKGYATNEKLFF,TGTGCCAGCAGTTATAAGGGGTATGCAACTAATGAAAAACTGTTTTTT
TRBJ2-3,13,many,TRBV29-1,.,CSVDAENTDTQYF,TGCAGCGTTGATGCGGAGAACACAGATACGCAGTATTTT
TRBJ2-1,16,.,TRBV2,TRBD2,CASRDGAGGASDEQFF,TGTGCCAGCAGGGACGGAGCGGGAGGGGCATCGGATGAGCAGTTCTTC
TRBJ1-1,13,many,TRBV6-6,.,CASKLAGNTEAFF,TGTGCCAGCAAATTAGCAGGGAACACTGAAGCTTTCTTT
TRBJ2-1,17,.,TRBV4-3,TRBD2,CASSQDLMAGAYNEQFF,TGCGCCAGCAGCCAAGATCTAATGGCGGGAGCTTACAATGAGCAGTTCTTC